This T cell receptor beta chain was sequenced during a study of shared clonotypes between healthy human individuals. Study background: Donor composition was two women and three men, aged 18 to 49. General study points: Across subsets, estimated richness was generally greater for naive than for memory populations.

The table came from immunoSEQ multiplex PCR; TCRdb's copy has only in-frame clones and leaves some out. The data contain more than 1,200,000 clones, 98% to 99% of them singletons. CDR1 is MNHEY and CDR2 is SVGAGI in the germline V gene. With V trimmed by 6 bases and J by 8 bases, 9 bases remained unmatched. The CDR3 has 13 amino acids. Researchers partitioned CD4+ cells into CD45RA+ naive and CD45RA-negative memory subsets. A word on this clone: Its antigen remains unidentified.

This sequence joins TRBV6-5 and TRBJ1-1; 7 bases map to TRBD1. Sequencing was done on a sample of naive CD4+ T cells sorted from blood. Documented subset: CD45RA+ positively selected. This TCR came from a man aged 30 to 45 in good health. In nucleotides, the CDR3 is TGTGCCAGCAGGATAAAACAGGGGACCGAAGCTTTCTTT. It translates to CASRIKQGTEAFF.